What follows describes a single T cell receptor beta chain. Its antigen is unknown. The PCR employed 60 Vbeta primers together with 13 Jbeta primers. Using immunoSEQ multiplex PCR, the repertoire was profiled, and TCRdb retains in-frame clones only, with some absent. Among tens of thousands of clones, approximately 78% were seen once, and the ten largest hold about 9.6%. The data originate from a study of cytomegalovirus exposure and HLA in healthy donors. Trimming at V came to 4 bases and at J to 6 bases, leaving 13 bases not matched to a gene. This CDR3 contains 16 residues. CDR1 and CDR2 from the germline V gene are SGHNT and YYREEE (reference sequence). Study outcomes and limitations: It was likely that a cluster of highly shared sequence variants was a sequencing artifact.

The clonotype was recovered from a man aged 40-49 years in good health and CMV-seronegative. The chain links TRBV5-4 to TRBJ2-3; 8 nucleotides match TRBD2. The specimen sequenced was PBMCs. CDR3 sequence reads: CASSLSGTRGLDTQYF. CDR3 nucleotides: TGTGCCAGCAGCCTATCAGGGACTAGAGGCTTGGATACGCAGTATTTT.